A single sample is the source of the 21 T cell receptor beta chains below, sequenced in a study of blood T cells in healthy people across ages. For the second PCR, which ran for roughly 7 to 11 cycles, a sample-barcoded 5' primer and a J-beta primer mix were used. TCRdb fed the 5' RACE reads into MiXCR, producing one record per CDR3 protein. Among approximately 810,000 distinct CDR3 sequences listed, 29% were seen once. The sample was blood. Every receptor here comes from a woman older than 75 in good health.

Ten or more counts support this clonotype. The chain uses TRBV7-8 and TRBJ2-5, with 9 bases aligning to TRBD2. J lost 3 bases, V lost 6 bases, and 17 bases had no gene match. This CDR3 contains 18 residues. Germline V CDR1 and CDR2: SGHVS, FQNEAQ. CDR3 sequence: CASRRGLSGGNREETQYF. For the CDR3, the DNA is TGTGCCAGCAGACGCGGGCTTAGCGGGGGAAACAGAGAAGAGACCCAGTACTTC.

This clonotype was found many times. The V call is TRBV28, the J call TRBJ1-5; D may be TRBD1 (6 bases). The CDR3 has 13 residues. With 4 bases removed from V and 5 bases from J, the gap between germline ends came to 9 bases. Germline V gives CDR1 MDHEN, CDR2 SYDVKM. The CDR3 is CASSWSGDQPQHF. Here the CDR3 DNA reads TGTGCCAGCAGTTGGTCAGGGGATCAGCCCCAGCATTTT.

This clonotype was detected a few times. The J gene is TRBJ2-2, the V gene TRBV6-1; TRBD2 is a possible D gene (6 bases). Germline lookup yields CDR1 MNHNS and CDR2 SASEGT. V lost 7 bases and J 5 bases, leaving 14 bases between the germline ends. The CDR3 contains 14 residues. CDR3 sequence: CASMGGSGTGELFF. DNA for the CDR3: TGTGCCAGCATGGGGGGATCAGGAACCGGGGAGCTGTTTTTT.

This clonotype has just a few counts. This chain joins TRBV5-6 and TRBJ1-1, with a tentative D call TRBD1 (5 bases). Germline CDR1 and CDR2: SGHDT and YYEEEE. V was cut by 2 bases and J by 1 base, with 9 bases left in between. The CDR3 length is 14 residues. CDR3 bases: TGTGCCAGCAGCTTCAGAGGGACGAACACTGAAGCTTTCTTT. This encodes CASSFRGTNTEAFF.

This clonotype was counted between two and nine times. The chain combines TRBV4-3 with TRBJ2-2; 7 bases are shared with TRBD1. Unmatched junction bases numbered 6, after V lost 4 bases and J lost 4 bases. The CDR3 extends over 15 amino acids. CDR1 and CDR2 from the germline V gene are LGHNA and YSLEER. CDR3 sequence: CASSPQGPGTGELFF. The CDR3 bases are TGCGCCAGCAGCCCACAGGGGCCCGGCACCGGGGAGCTGTTTTTT.

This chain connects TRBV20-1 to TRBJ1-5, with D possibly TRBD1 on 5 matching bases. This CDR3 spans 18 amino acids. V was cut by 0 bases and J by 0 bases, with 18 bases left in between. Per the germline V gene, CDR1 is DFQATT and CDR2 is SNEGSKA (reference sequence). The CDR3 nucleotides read TGCAGTGCTAGAGATAGGAGCCGCGGGGCAAATAGCAATCAGCCCCAGCATTTT. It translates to CSARDRSRGANSNQPQHF.

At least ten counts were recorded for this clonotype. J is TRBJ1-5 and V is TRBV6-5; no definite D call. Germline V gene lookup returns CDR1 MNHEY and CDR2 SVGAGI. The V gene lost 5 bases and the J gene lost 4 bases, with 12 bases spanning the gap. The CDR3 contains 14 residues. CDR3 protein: CASSTDGFNQPQHF. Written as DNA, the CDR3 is TGTGCCAGCAGTACGGACGGATTTAATCAGCCCCAGCATTTT.

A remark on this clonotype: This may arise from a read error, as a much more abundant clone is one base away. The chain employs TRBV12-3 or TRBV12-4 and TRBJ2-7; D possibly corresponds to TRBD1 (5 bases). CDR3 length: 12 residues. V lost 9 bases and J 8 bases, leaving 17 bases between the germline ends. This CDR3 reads CASAPGSYKQYF. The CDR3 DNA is TGTGCCAGTGCCCCAGGGTCATACAAGCAGTACTTC.

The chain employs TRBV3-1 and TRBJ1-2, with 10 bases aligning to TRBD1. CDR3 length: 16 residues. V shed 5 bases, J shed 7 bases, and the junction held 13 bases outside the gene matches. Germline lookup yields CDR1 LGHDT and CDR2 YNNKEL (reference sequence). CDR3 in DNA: TGTGCCAGCAGCAAAAGTCCGGGACAGGGGACGGGTGGCTACACCTTC. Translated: CASSKSPGQGTGGYTF.

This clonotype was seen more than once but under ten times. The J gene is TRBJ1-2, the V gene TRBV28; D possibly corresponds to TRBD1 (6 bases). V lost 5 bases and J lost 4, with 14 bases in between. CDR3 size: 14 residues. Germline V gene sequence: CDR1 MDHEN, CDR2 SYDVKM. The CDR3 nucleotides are TGTGCCAGCAGTGCAAAGGGAGGGGGCTATGGCTACACCTTC. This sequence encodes CASSAKGGGYGYTF.

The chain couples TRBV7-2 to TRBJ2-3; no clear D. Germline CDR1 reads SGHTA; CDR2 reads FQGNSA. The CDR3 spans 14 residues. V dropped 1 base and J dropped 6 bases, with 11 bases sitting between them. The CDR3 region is CASSLEIVGDTQYF. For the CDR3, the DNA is TGTGCCAGCAGCTTAGAAATCGTAGGCGATACGCAGTATTTT.

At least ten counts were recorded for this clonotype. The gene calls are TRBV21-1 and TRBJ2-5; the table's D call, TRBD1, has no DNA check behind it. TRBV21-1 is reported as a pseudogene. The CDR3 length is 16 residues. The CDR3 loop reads CASSKGRGEHQETQYF. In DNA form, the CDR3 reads TGTGCCAGCAGCAAAGGAAGAGGGGAGCACCAAGAGACCCAGTACTTC.

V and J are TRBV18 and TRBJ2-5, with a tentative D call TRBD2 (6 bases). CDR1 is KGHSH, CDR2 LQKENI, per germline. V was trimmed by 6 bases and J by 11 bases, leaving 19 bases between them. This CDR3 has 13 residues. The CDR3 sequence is CASSPGVGNEQYF. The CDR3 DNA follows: TGTGCCAGCTCTCCGGGGGTCGGGAATGAGCAGTACTTC.

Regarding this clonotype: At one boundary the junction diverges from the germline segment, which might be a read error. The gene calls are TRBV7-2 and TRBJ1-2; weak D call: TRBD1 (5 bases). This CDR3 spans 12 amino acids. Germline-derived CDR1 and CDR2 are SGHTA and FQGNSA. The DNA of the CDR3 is TGTGCCGGCAGCGAACAGGTATATGGCTACACCTTC. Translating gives CAGSEQVYGYTF.

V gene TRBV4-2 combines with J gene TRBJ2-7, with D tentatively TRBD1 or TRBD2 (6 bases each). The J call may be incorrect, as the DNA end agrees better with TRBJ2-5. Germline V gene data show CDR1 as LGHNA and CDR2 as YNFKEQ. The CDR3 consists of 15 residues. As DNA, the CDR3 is TGTGCCAGCAGCCAAGAAAGGGGGGCTGGAGAGACCCAGTACTTC. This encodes CASSQERGAGETQYF.

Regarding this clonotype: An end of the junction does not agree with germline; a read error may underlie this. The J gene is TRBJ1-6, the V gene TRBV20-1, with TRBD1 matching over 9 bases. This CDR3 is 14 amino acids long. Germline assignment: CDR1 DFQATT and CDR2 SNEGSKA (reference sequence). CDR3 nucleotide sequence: TGCAGTACTAGAGACACAGGGGGCTTTTCACCCCTCCACTTT. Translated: CSTRDTGGFSPLHF.

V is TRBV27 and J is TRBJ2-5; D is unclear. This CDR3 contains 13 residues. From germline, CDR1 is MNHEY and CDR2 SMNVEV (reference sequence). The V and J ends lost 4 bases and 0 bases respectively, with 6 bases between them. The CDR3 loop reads CASSSYNQETQYF. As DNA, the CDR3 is TGTGCCAGCAGTTCCTACAACCAAGAGACCCAGTACTTC.

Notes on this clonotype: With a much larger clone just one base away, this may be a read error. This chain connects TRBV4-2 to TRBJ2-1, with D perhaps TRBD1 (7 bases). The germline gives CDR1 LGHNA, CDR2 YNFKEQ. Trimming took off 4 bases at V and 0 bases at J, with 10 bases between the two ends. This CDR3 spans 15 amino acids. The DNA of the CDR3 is TGTGCCAGCAGCCCCAGGGGGGTCTCCTACAATGAGCAGTTCTTC. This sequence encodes CASSPRGVSYNEQFF.

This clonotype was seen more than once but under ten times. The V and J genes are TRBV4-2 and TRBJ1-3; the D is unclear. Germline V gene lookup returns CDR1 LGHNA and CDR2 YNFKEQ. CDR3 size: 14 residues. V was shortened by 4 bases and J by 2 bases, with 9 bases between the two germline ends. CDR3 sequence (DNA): TGTGCCAGCAGCCCCGACGGGCCTGGAAACACCATATATTTT. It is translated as CASSPDGPGNTIYF.

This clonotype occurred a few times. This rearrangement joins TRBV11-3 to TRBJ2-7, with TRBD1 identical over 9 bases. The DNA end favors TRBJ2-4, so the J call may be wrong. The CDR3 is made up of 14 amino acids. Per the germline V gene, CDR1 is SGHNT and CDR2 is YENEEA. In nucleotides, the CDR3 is TGTGCCAGCAGCTTGGACAGGGGTGAAAACATTCAGTACTTC. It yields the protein CASSLDRGENIQYF.

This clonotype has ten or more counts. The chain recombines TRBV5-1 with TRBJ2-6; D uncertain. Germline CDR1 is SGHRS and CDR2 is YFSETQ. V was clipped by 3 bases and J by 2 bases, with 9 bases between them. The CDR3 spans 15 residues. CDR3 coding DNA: TGCGCCAGCAGCTCGCAGGCCGCTGGGGCCAACGTCCTGACTTTC. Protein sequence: CASSSQAAGANVLTF.